These T cell receptor beta chains were read from a single sample in a study of CD8 T cells in Susac syndrome. In TCRdb, the immunoSEQ multiplex PCR reads were re-called with MiXCR into one record per CDR3 protein. The data contain roughly 130,000 distinct CDR3 sequences, over 95% of them seen just once; the ten biggest clones take up approximately 0.15%. The sample taken for sequencing was CD4+ T cells from PBMCs. The receptors shown here come from a human donor with Susac syndrome. Both conserved end residues are part of each CDR3. The D gene is left open where the match is weak.

V: TRBV5-6
D: -
J: TRBJ2-5
CDR3: CASSLVGTPTETQYF
DNA: TGTGCCAGCAGCTTGGTCGGGACACCTACAGAGACCCAGTACTTC

V: TRBV5-6
D: TRBD1
J: TRBJ2-7
CDR3: CASSFGTDTYEQYF
DNA: TGTGCCAGCAGCTTCGGGACAGATACCTACGAGCAGTACTTC

V: TRBV29-1
D: -
J: TRBJ2-7
CDR3: CSVDGLDEQYF
DNA: TGCAGCGTTGATGGCCTCGACGAGCAGTACTTC

V: TRBV6-5
D: TRBD2
J: TRBJ2-5
CDR3: CASSPREVETQYF
DNA: TGTGCCAGCAGTCCGCGGGAGGTTGAGACCCAGTACTTC

V: TRBV20-1
D: -
J: TRBJ1-4
CDR3: CSARDRWRQTATNEKLFF
DNA: TGCAGTGCTAGAGATCGCTGGAGACAGACTGCAACTAATGAAAAACTGTTTTTT

V: TRBV18
D: -
J: TRBJ2-7
CDR3: CASSPRTVDEQYF
DNA: TGTGCCAGCTCACCTAGGACAGTCGACGAGCAGTACTTC

V: TRBV29-1
D: TRBD2
J: TRBJ2-2
CDR3: CSVRTSGMSNTGELFF
DNA: TGCAGCGTTAGAACTAGCGGGATGTCGAACACCGGGGAGCTGTTTTTT

V: TRBV11-2
D: -
J: TRBJ2-7
CDR3: CASSLDSRWEQYF
DNA: TGTGCCAGCAGCTTAGATAGCAGGTGGGAGCAGTACTTC

V: TRBV10-3
D: -
J: TRBJ2-7
CDR3: CAIRGQQLEQYF
DNA: TGTGCCATCAGGGGTCAGCAATTGGAGCAGTACTTC

V: TRBV29-1
D: -
J: TRBJ2-1
CDR3: CSVEDGTPRGFF
DNA: TGCAGCGTTGAAGATGGGACTCCACGAGGGTTCTTC

V: TRBV28
D: -
J: TRBJ2-1
CDR3: CASSFRGLGFF
DNA: TGTGCCAGCAGTTTTCGAGGGTTGGGGTTCTTC

V: TRBV28
D: TRBD2
J: TRBJ2-1
CDR3: CASSGTSGSYNEQFF
DNA: TGTGCCAGCAGTGGGACTAGCGGGTCCTACAATGAGCAGTTCTTC

V: TRBV12-3/TRBV12-4
D: TRBD1
J: TRBJ1-5
CDR3: CASSLDRGDQPQHF
DNA: TGTGCCAGCAGTTTGGACAGGGGCGATCAGCCCCAGCATTTT

V: TRBV29-1
D: TRBD2
J: TRBJ2-1
CDR3: CASFLAGRYEQFF
DNA: TGCGCCTCGTTTCTAGCGGGACGGTATGAGCAGTTCTTC

V: TRBV5-1
D: -
J: TRBJ2-5
CDR3: CASSLLQNTQETQYF
DNA: TGCGCCAGCAGCTTACTACAGAACACCCAAGAGACCCAGTACTTC

V: TRBV11-2
D: -
J: TRBJ2-3
CDR3: CASTFLEGTDTQYF
DNA: TGTGCCAGCACCTTTCTGGAGGGAACAGATACGCAGTATTTT

V: TRBV10-3
D: -
J: TRBJ2-7
CDR3: CAIRTTYEQYF
DNA: TGTGCCATCAGGACTACCTACGAGCAGTACTTC

V: TRBV20-1
D: TRBD1
J: TRBJ2-5
CDR3: CSARAGQVETQYF
DNA: TGCAGTGCTAGAGCGGGACAGGTAGAGACCCAGTACTTC

V: TRBV2
D: -
J: TRBJ2-7
CDR3: CASSDGRGRTYEQYF
DNA: TGTGCCAGCAGTGACGGGCGGGGCCGGACCTACGAGCAGTACTTC

V: TRBV6-2/TRBV6-3
D: -
J: TRBJ1-5
CDR3: CAITDRLNQPQHF
DNA: TGTGCCATAACGGACCGACTCAATCAGCCCCAGCATTTT

V: TRBV29-1
D: -
J: TRBJ1-5
CDR3: CSVGDTNQPQHF
DNA: TGCAGCGTTGGGGATACTAATCAGCCCCAGCATTTT

V: TRBV4-3
D: -
J: TRBJ1-1
CDR3: CASSQEISWGTEAFF
DNA: TGCGCCAGCAGCCAAGAAATTAGTTGGGGCACTGAAGCTTTCTTT

V: TRBV27
D: -
J: TRBJ2-7
CDR3: CASSRRDTFRPRQYF
DNA: TGTGCCAGCAGTCGCCGGGACACCTTTCGTCCTCGGCAGTACTTC